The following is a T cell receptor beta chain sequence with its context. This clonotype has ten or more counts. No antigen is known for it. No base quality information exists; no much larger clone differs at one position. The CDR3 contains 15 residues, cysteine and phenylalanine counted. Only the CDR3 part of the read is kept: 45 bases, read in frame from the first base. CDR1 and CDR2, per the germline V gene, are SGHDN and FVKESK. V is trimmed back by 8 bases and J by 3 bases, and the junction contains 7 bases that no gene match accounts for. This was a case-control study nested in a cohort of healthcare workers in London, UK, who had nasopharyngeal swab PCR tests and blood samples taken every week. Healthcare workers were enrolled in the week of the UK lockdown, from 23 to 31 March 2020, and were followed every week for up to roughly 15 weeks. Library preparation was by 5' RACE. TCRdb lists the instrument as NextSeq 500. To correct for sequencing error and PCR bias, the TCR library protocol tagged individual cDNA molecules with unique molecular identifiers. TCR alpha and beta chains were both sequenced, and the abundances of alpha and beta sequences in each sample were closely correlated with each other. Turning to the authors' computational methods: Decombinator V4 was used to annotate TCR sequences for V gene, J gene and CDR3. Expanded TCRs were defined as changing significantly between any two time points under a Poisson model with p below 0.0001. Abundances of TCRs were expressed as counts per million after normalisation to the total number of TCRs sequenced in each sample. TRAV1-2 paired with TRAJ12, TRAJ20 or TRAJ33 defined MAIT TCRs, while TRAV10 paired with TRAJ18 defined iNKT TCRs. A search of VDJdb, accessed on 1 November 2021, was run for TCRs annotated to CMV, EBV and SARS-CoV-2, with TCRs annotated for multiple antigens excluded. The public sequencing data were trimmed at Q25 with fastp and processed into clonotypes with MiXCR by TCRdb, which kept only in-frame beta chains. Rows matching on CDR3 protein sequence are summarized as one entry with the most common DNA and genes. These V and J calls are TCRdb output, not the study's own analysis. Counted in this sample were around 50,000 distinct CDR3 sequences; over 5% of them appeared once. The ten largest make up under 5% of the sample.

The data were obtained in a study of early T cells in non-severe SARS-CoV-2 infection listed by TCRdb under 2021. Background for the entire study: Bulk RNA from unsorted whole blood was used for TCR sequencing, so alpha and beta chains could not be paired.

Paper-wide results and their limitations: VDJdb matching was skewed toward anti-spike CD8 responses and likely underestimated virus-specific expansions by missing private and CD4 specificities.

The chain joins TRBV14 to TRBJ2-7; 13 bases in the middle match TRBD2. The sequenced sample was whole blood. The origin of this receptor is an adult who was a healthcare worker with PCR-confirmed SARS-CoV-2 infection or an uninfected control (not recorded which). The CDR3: CASAGTSGKVYEQYF. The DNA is TGTGCCAGCGCTGGGACTAGCGGGAAGGTCTACGAGCAGTACTTC.